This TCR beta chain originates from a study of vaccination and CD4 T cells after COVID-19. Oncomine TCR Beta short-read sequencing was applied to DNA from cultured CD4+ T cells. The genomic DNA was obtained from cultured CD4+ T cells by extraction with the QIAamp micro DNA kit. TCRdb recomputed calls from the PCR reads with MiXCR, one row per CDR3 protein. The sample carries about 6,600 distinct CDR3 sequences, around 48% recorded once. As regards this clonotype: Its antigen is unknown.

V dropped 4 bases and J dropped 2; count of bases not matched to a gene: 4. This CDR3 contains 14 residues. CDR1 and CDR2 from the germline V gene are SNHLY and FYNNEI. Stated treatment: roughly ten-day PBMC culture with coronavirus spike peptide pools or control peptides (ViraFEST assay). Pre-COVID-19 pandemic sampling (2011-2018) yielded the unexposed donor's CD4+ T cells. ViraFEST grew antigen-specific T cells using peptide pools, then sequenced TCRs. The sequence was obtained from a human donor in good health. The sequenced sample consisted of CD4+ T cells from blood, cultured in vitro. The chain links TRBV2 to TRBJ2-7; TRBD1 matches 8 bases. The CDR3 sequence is CASSASGGTYEQYF. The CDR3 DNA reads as TGTGCCAGCAGTGCTTCAGGGGGCACCTACGAGCAGTACTTC.